These 19 T cell receptor beta chains were all obtained from the same sample, sequenced in a study of T-cell reconstitution after alpha-beta-depleted transplantation in children. Unique molecular identifiers were incorporated into the prepared TCRbeta library. TCRdb redid the calling of the PCR reads with MiXCR, one entry per CDR3 protein. The sample yields 640,000 or so distinct CDR3 sequences, around 16% seen once. The sequencing here drew on PBMCs from the stem cell graft donor, taken from the stem cell graft. The origin of the receptors is a human donor who donated a stem cell graft to a child with acute myeloid leukemia.

There are many counts of this clonotype. The chain has TRBV7-2 and TRBJ1-1; D ambiguous. This CDR3 is 13 amino acids long. V was clipped by 5 bases and J by 1 base, with 8 bases between them. From germline, CDR1 is SGHTA and CDR2 FQGNSA. This CDR3 reads CASSALWNTEAFF. In nucleotides, the CDR3 is TGTGCCAGCAGCGCACTCTGGAACACTGAAGCTTTCTTT.

This clonotype was recorded many times. The chain recombines TRBV12-3 or TRBV12-4 with TRBJ1-2, with 8 bases fitting TRBD1. Germline trimming cut 6 bases from V and 6 bases from J; bases unmatched to any gene: 12. This CDR3 is 15 amino acids long. This CDR3 is CASSPGGQGGNGYTF. For the CDR3, the DNA is TGTGCCAGCAGCCCAGGAGGACAGGGAGGGAATGGCTACACCTTC.

This clonotype occurred many times. The rearrangement joins TRBV20-1 to TRBJ2-1; a possible D gene is TRBD2 (5 bases). CDR1 is DFQATT and CDR2 is SNEGSKA in the germline V gene (reference sequence). CDR3 length: 15 residues. V lost 1 base and J 0 bases, leaving 10 bases between the germline ends. The CDR3 nucleotides are TGCAGTGCTAGAGCGGGGTTTAGCTCCTACAATGAGCAGTTCTTC. Residues: CSARAGFSSYNEQFF.

This clonotype was detected only a few times. Written as DNA, the CDR3 is TGTGCCACCAGTGACCCCGGACAGGGCCGGTCCGGGGAGCTGTTTTTT. Protein product: CATSDPGQGRSGELFF. The chain links TRBV24-1 to TRBJ2-2, with TRBD1 matching over 8 bases. Per the germline V gene, CDR1 is KGHDR and CDR2 is SFDVKD. The CDR3 is made up of 16 amino acids. Trimming removed 4 bases from V and 6 bases from J; junction bases left unmatched: 9.

This clonotype came up many times. The chain links TRBV20-1 to TRBJ2-1; D uncertain. Germline V CDR1 and CDR2: DFQATT, SNEGSKA (reference sequence). This CDR3 comprises 11 residues. V was pared by 2 bases and J by 10 bases, with 9 bases between. The CDR3 nucleotides are TGCAGTGCTAGACTGGACGGGGAGCAGTTCTTC. Its translation: CSARLDGEQFF.

The table lists this clonotype with many counts. The gene calls are TRBV29-1 and TRBJ2-1; 11 nucleotides align to TRBD1. The CDR3 consists of 13 residues. Losses at the gene ends were 8 bases for V and 10 bases for J; bases not matched to a gene: 10. Germline CDR1 is SQVTM and CDR2 is ANQGSEA. The CDR3 DNA is TGCAGCACCCGGACAGGGGGCAAGTACGAGCAGTTCTTC. This encodes CSTRTGGKYEQFF.

The table lists this clonotype with many counts. The J gene is TRBJ1-2, the V gene TRBV29-1; tentative D call: TRBD1 (6 bases). The CDR3 runs to 15 residues. CDR1 is SQVTM and CDR2 is ANQGSEA in the germline V gene. The V and J ends lost 4 bases and 4 bases respectively, with 19 bases between them. As DNA, the CDR3 is TGCAGCGTTGTTCCCTACTCGGGGGGCATCTATGGCTACACCTTC. Protein product: CSVVPYSGGIYGYTF.

This clonotype was recorded many times. The chain links TRBV20-1 to TRBJ2-1; 8 nucleotides agree with TRBD2. After removal of 4 bases from V and 8 bases from J, the junction contained 16 bases not matched to a gene. The CDR3 length is 16 residues. CDR1 is DFQATT, CDR2 SNEGSKA, per germline (reference sequence). The CDR3 reads CSAMYPQAGAGDEQFF. The CDR3 bases are TGCAGTGCTATGTACCCCCAAGCGGGGGCCGGGGATGAGCAGTTCTTC.

This clonotype occurred many times. The chain has TRBV29-1 and TRBJ2-3; D is unclear. Trimming pared 2 bases from V and 0 bases from J, leaving 6 bases between. The germline V gene has CDR1 SQVTM and CDR2 ANQGSEA. The CDR3 loop spans 13 amino acids. In nucleotides, the CDR3 is TGCAGCGTTGAACGAGATAGCACAGATACGCAGTATTTT. Translation: CSVERDSTDTQYF.

This clonotype was counted many times. The chain is built from TRBV29-1 and TRBJ2-5, with D unclear. The CDR3 has 14 residues. Germline CDR1 SQVTM, CDR2 ANQGSEA. V lost 1 base and J lost 1, with 10 bases in between. CDR3 bases: TGCAGCGTTGAAGGCGGCAGGTCCCAAGAGACCCAGTACTTC. It encodes CSVEGGRSQETQYF. Looking up the rest from reference TRBV29-1 and TRBJ2-5 gives the full variable domain: SAVISQKPSRDICQRGTSLTIQCQVDSQVTMMFWYRQQPGQSLTLIATANQGSEATYESGFVIDKFPISRPNLTFSTLTVSNMSPEDSSIYLCSVEGGRSQETQYFGPGTRLLVL.

This clonotype was picked up a small number of times. This chain's CDR3 is CASSLSGWGEQYF. For the CDR3, the DNA is TGTGCCAGCAGCTTATCGGGGTGGGGGGAGCAGTACTTC. The chain has TRBV7-3 and TRBJ2-7; D is tentatively TRBD1 or TRBD2 (5 bases each). Trimming stripped 2 bases from V and 7 bases from J, with 12 bases between. The CDR3 runs to 13 residues. Germline CDR1 is SGHTA and CDR2 is FQGTGA.

This rearrangement joins TRBV10-3 to TRBJ2-1; D may be TRBD2 (6 bases). The CDR3 loop spans 17 amino acids. Germline V gives CDR1 ENHRY, CDR2 SYGVKD. V lost 3 bases and J 0 bases, leaving 15 bases between the germline ends. The DNA of the CDR3 is TGTGCCATCAGTGATAGAGGCGGGGCGAGCTCCTACAATGAGCAGTTCTTC. Its translation: CAISDRGGASSYNEQFF.

This clonotype showed up just a few times. CDR3 protein: CASSEAAIGGYNEQFF. The CDR3 bases are TGTGCCAGCAGTGAAGCGGCGATAGGAGGGTACAATGAGCAGTTCTTC. The chain couples TRBV2 to TRBJ2-1; D might be TRBD2 (6 bases). The germline CDR1 and CDR2 sequences are SNHLY and FYNNEI. CDR3 length: 16 residues. V was pared by 0 bases and J by 4 bases, with 13 bases between.

This clonotype was seen more than once but under ten times. The V call is TRBV7-2, the J call TRBJ1-6; D gene unclear. V shed 7 bases and J shed 7 bases, with 17 bases lying between them. CDR1 is SGHTA and CDR2 is FQGNSA in the germline V gene. The CDR3 loop spans 15 amino acids. The CDR3 loop reads CASTQGRWRNSPLHF. The CDR3 DNA follows: TGTGCCAGCACCCAAGGGCGTTGGCGGAATTCACCCCTCCACTTT.

This clonotype has at least ten counts. V usage is TRBV4-2 and J usage is TRBJ2-1, with TRBD2 matching 12 bases. The germline V gene encodes CDR1 LGHNA and CDR2 YNFKEQ. The CDR3 has 16 residues. The J segment lost 2 bases and the V segment lost 3 bases, leaving 2 bases of the junction unmatched. Written as DNA, the CDR3 is TGTGCCAGCAGCCACTCTAGCGGGGGGGCCTACAATGAGCAGTTCTTC. Protein product: CASSHSSGGAYNEQFF.

This clonotype occurred many times. The V call is TRBV6-6, the J call TRBJ1-2, with D maybe TRBD1 (6 bases). This CDR3 comprises 13 residues. With 4 bases removed from V and 8 bases from J, the gap between germline ends came to 14 bases. Germline values: CDR1 MNHNY, CDR2 SVGAGI (reference sequence). The CDR3 spells CASSLASGAGYTF. The CDR3 coding sequence is TGTGCCAGCAGTTTGGCCTCAGGGGCCGGCTACACCTTC.

The chain couples TRBV20-1 to TRBJ1-5; D is unresolved. The CDR3 totals 15 residues. The germline V gene has CDR1 DFQATT and CDR2 SNEGSKA (reference sequence). Deletions cut 5 bases from V and 6 bases from J, with 20 bases between. CDR3 amino acids: CSAPTNGGWGQPQHF. The CDR3, as DNA: TGCAGTGCTCCCACCAACGGAGGGTGGGGTCAGCCCCAGCATTTT.

This chain connects TRBV5-6 to TRBJ1-2, with a possible D match to TRBD1 (6 bases). Looked up from germline, CDR1 is SGHDT and CDR2 is YYEEEE. V lost 3 bases and J lost 4, with 25 bases in between. The CDR3 length is 18 residues. The CDR3 coding sequence is TGTGCCAGCAGCTCGGTTCTCAACCTTACGACAGGAGCCTATGGCTACACCTTC. Protein product: CASSSVLNLTTGAYGYTF.

V is TRBV4-3 and J is TRBJ2-2, with D possibly being TRBD1 (7 bases). V lost 0 bases, J lost 4 bases, and 12 bases lay in between. Looked up from germline, CDR1 is LGHNA and CDR2 is YSLEER. This CDR3 has 16 residues. The CDR3 bases are TGCGCCAGCAGCCAAGACAGGGGGGATGGCACCGGGGAGCTGTTTTTT. Amino acids: CASSQDRGDGTGELFF.